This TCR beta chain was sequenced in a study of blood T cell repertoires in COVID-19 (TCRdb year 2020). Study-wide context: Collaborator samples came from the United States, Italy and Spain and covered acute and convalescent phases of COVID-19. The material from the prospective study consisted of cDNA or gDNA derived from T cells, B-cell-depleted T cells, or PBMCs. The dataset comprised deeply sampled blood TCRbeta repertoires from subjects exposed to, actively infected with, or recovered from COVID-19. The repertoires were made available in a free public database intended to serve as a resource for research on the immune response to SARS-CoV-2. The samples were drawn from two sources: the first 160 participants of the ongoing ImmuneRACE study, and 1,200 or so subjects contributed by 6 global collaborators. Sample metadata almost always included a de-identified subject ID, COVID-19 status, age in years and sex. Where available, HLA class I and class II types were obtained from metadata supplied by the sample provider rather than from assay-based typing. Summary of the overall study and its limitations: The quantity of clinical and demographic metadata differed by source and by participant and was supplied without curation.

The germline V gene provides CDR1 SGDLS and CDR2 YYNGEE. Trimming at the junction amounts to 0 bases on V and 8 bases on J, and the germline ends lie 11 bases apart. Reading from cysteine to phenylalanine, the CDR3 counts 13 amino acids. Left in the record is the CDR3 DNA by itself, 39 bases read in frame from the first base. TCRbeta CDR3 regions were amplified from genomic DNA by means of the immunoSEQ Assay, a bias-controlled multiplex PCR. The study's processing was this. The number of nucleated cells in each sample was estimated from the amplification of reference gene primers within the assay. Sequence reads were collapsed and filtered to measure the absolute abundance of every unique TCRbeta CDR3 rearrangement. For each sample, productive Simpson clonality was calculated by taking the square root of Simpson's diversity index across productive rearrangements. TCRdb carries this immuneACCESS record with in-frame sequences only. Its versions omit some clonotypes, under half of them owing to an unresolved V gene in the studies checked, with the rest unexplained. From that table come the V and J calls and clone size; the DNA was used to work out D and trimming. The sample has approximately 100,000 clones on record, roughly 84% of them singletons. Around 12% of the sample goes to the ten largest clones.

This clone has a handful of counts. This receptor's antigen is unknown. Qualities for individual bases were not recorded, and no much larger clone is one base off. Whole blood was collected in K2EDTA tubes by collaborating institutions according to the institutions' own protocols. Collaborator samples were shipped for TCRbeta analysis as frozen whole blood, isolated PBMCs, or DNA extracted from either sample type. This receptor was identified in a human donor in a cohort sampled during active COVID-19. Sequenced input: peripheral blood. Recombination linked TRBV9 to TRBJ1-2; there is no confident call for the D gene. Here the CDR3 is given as CASSVGQTGGYTF. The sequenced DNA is TGTGCCAGCAGCGTAGGACAAACGGGAGGCTACACCTTC.